The rows below give T cell receptor beta chains drawn from one sample of a study of prognosis after radiotherapy for stage I lung cancer. TCRdb fed the multiplex PCR reads into MiXCR, producing one record per CDR3 protein. The sample contains 15,000 to 20,000 distinct CDR3 sequences, approximately 29% of which appear only once. The sequencing used PBMCs, collected before or after stereotactic body radiation therapy (not recorded which). All receptors derive from a donor aged 50 or older with non-small cell lung cancer. Each CDR3 is given with its conserved first and last residue. D genes are given only for firm matches. Not every row has a clone size; where given, it reads once, few, many or a size class.

size	V	D	J	CDR3	DNA
medium-sized	TRBV6-5	.	TRBJ2-3	CASSYSFAKTDTQYF	TGTGCCAGCAGTTACTCGTTCGCTAAGACAGATACGCAGTATTTT
.	TRBV6-2/TRBV6-3	.	TRBJ2-1	CASSFAGPLPGEQFF	TGTGCCAGCAGTTTTGCGGGGCCCCTGCCCGGAGAGCAGTTCTTC
.	TRBV28	.	TRBJ2-7	CAISPKAWGIGTTYEQYF	TGTGCCATCAGCCCCAAGGCCTGGGGGATCGGGACAACCTACGAGCAGTACTTC
.	TRBV20-1	.	TRBJ2-1	CSAIPLGGRTTYNEQFF	TGCAGTGCTATCCCCTTGGGTGGGAGGACTACCTACAATGAGCAGTTCTTC
many	TRBV5-1	TRBD1	TRBJ2-5	CASSPGDSTETQYF	TGCGCCAGCAGCCCAGGGGACAGCACAGAGACCCAGTACTTC
many	TRBV9	TRBD1	TRBJ2-3	CASSWGTGTDTQYF	TGTGCCAGCAGCTGGGGGACAGGCACAGATACGCAGTATTTT
many	TRBV5-4	.	TRBJ1-1	CASRGWGRNTEAFF	TGTGCCAGCAGGGGTTGGGGGAGGAACACTGAAGCTTTCTTT
medium-sized	TRBV30	.	TRBJ1-2	CAWSDPGYTF	TGTGCCTGGAGTGACCCAGGCTACACCTTC
many	TRBV3-1	.	TRBJ2-7	CASSQAYEQYF	TGTGCCAGCAGCCAAGCTTACGAGCAGTACTTC
.	TRBV20-1	.	TRBJ1-5	CSAREIGFDQPQHF	TGCAGTGCTAGAGAGATCGGTTTCGATCAGCCCCAGCATTTT
many	TRBV5-5	TRBD2	TRBJ2-5	CASSLDPSGAIQETQYF	TGTGCCAGCAGCTTGGACCCTAGCGGGGCGATCCAAGAGACCCAGTACTTC
medium-sized	TRBV7-6	.	TRBJ2-1	CASSSGNEQFF	TGTGCCAGCAGCTCAGGCAATGAGCAGTTCTTC
many	TRBV6-9	.	TRBJ2-7	CASSYFLGGRSYEQYF	TGTGCCAGCAGTTACTTTTTAGGGGGTCGCTCCTACGAGCAGTACTTC
many	TRBV3-1	.	TRBJ2-1	CASSQSSPQQFF	TGTGCCAGCAGCCAATCCTCACCCCAGCAGTTCTTC
.	TRBV4-3	TRBD2	TRBJ2-1	CASSRTRLAGTSGNNEQFF	TGCGCCAGCAGCCGAACTAGACTAGCGGGTACCTCTGGGAACAATGAGCAGTTCTTC
many	TRBV29-1	.	TRBJ1-2	CSVVDRNYGYTF	TGCAGCGTTGTGGACAGAAACTATGGCTACACCTTC
many	TRBV7-7	.	TRBJ2-5	CASSSGSNQETQYF	TGTGCTAGCAGCTCCGGGTCAAACCAAGAGACCCAGTACTTC
.	TRBV6-1	.	TRBJ2-1	CASSKTLVGLSYNEQFF	TGTGCCAGCAGCAAGACTCTTGTGGGACTCTCCTACAATGAGCAGTTCTTC
many	TRBV28	.	TRBJ1-2	CASSLGGYGYTF	TGTGCCAGCAGTTTAGGGGGCTATGGCTACACCTTC
.	TRBV6-2/TRBV6-3	TRBD1	TRBJ1-1	CVSSYRQGAEAFF	TGTGTCAGCAGTTACCGGCAGGGGGCTGAAGCTTTCTTT
many	TRBV19	.	TRBJ1-5	CASTSGTQDQPQHF	TGTGCCAGTACCTCCGGGACACAGGATCAGCCCCAGCATTTT
many	TRBV6-1	.	TRBJ1-5	CASTDVMTAQNQPQHF	TGTGCCAGCACTGACGTTATGACAGCTCAAAATCAGCCCCAGCATTTT
.	TRBV6-1	TRBD1	TRBJ1-6	CASQKGQVNSPLHF	TGTGCCAGCCAGAAGGGACAGGTTAATTCACCCCTCCACTTT
many	TRBV7-9	.	TRBJ2-2	CASSLTVTGELFF	TGTGCCAGCAGCTTGACGGTTACCGGGGAGCTGTTTTTT
many	TRBV5-6	TRBD2	TRBJ2-5	CASSLGLAGAPPQYF	TGTGCCAGCAGCTTGGGGCTAGCGGGAGCGCCACCCCAGTACTTC
.	TRBV4-1	.	TRBJ2-1	CASSQGWQYNEQFF	TGCGCCAGCAGCCAGGGGTGGCAGTACAATGAGCAGTTCTTC
many	TRBV5-1	.	TRBJ2-2	CASSPSARQHTGELFF	TGCGCCAGCTCCCCCTCGGCGCGACAGCACACCGGGGAGCTGTTTTTT
.	TRBV12-5	TRBD2	TRBJ2-7	CASGLSGRASGEQYF	TGTGCTAGTGGCCTTAGCGGGAGGGCCTCCGGGGAGCAGTACTTC
many	TRBV19	.	TRBJ2-6	CASSIEGRTVLTF	TGTGCCAGTAGTATAGAGGGGCGAACCGTCCTGACTTTC
many	TRBV3-1	TRBD2	TRBJ2-1	CASSLSGSPYNEQFF	TGTGCCAGCAGCCTAAGCGGGAGCCCCTACAATGAGCAGTTCTTC
many	TRBV6-9	.	TRBJ1-2	CASSYSNAGGASGYTF	TGTGCCAGCAGTTACTCGAATGCGGGGGGCGCTTCTGGCTACACCTTC
many	TRBV19	.	TRBJ2-5	CASSPGSGETQYF	TGTGCCAGTAGCCCAGGGTCAGGAGAGACCCAGTACTTC
many	TRBV7-3	TRBD2	TRBJ2-3	CASSLMGSGRAGTDTQYF	TGTGCCAGCAGCTTAATGGGTAGCGGGAGGGCTGGCACAGATACGCAGTATTTT
many	TRBV7-2	.	TRBJ1-3	CASSKQTLTGNTIYF	TGTGCCAGCAGCAAACAGACCCTTACTGGAAACACCATATATTTT
many	TRBV5-4	.	TRBJ1-1	CASSYTGTDEAFF	TGTGCCAGCAGCTACACCGGGACCGATGAAGCTTTCTTT
.	TRBV6-1	TRBD1	TRBJ1-4	CARRAQGFSYEKLFF	TGTGCCAGAAGAGCACAGGGGTTCAGTTATGAAAAACTGTTTTTT
many	TRBV3-1	.	TRBJ1-2	CASSQDWAGRGYTF	TGTGCCAGCAGCCAAGATTGGGCAGGGAGAGGCTACACCTTC
many	TRBV7-2	TRBD1	TRBJ1-5	CASSQEWTGSHQPQHF	TGTGCCAGCAGCCAGGAATGGACAGGTAGTCATCAGCCCCAGCATTTT
many	TRBV6-2/TRBV6-3	.	TRBJ2-5	CASGKETQYF	TGTGCCAGCGGAAAAGAGACCCAGTACTTC
.	TRBV2	TRBD2	TRBJ2-2	CASRERLAGSSWAGELFF	TGTGCCAGCAGAGAAAGACTAGCGGGATCCTCCTGGGCCGGGGAGCTGTTTTTT
few	TRBV12-3/TRBV12-4	TRBD2	TRBJ2-4	CASRPAGDGVRRRFF	TGTGCCAGCAGACCAGCGGGAGACGGGGTAAGGCGGCGGTTCTTC
.	TRBV6-1	.	TRBJ1-3	CARGITPGNTIYF	TGTGCCAGAGGTATTACCCCTGGAAACACCATATATTTT
many	TRBV6-2/TRBV6-3	TRBD2	TRBJ2-5	CASSYSTSGEAMETQYF	TGTGCCAGCAGTTACTCGACTAGCGGGGAGGCGATGGAGACCCAGTACTTC
many	TRBV5-5	TRBD1	TRBJ1-6	CASSLGTGASPLHF	TGTGCCAGCAGCTTGGGGACAGGGGCTTCACCCCTCCACTTT
many	TRBV12-3/TRBV12-4	.	TRBJ1-1	CASSLAGAEAFF	TGTGCCAGCAGTCTAGCCGGGGCTGAAGCTTTCTTT
.	TRBV20-1	TRBD1	TRBJ1-3	CSNNEGQGHSGNTIYF	TGCAGTAACAATGAAGGACAGGGCCACTCTGGAAACACCATATATTTT
many	TRBV12-3/TRBV12-4	.	TRBJ1-1	CASSGEGENTEAFF	TGTGCCAGCAGTGGGGAAGGGGAAAACACTGAAGCTTTCTTT
once	TRBV27	.	TRBJ1-6	CAGSLYRVDNSTLHF	TGTGCCGGCAGCCTCTACAGGGTGGATAATTCAACCCTCCACTTT
.	TRBV7-8	.	TRBJ2-1	CASSLGAVNEQFF	TGTGCCAGCAGCTTAGGAGCCGTGAATGAGCAGTTCTTC
many	TRBV20-1	TRBD1	TRBJ2-7	CSATHGTGNHEQYF	TGCAGTGCCACCCACGGGACAGGGAACCACGAGCAGTACTTC
many	TRBV12-3/TRBV12-4	TRBD2	TRBJ2-1	CASRTTSGRGNEQFF	TGTGCCAGCAGAACTACTAGCGGGAGAGGGAATGAGCAGTTCTTC
.	TRBV12-3/TRBV12-4	.	TRBJ1-5	CASSFHRGSVHQLQNF	TGTGCCAGCAGTTTCCATCGGGGATCGGTTCATCAGCTCCAGAATTTT
.	TRBV20-1	.	TRBJ2-3	CSARRVGMRTDTQYF	TGCAGTGCTAGACGGGTAGGGATGAGGACAGATACGCAGTATTTT
many	TRBV7-2	.	TRBJ2-7	CASSPLAGTHEQYF	TGTGCCAGCAGCCCCCTGGCGGGAACCCACGAGCAGTACTTC
many	TRBV6-5	.	TRBJ2-7	CASSSADWSYEQYF	TGTGCCAGCAGTTCCGCGGACTGGTCCTACGAGCAGTACTTC